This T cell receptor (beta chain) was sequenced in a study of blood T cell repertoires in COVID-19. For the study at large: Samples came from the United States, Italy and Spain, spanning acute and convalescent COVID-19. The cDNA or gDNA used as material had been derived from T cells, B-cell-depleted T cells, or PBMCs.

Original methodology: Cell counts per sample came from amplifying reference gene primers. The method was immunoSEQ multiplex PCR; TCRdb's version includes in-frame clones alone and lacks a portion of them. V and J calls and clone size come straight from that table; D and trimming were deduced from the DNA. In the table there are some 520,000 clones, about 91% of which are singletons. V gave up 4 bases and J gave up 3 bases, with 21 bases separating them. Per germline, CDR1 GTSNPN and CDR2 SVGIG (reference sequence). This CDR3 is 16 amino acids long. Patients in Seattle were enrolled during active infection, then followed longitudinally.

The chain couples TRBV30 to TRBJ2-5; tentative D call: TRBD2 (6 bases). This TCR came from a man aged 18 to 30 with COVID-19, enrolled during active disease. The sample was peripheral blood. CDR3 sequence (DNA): TGTGCCTGGAACACAGGAGGCCGCGGGGTTGAAGAGACCCAGTACTTC. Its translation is CAWNTGGRGVEETQYF.